This entry concerns a single T cell receptor beta chain. Its specificity is not known. This entry is derived from a study of cytomegalovirus exposure and HLA in healthy donors. Study summary: An early release of data contained about 85 million unique TCRs, which came from HLA-typed donors. Points from the study as a whole: The study flagged roughly 160 TCR beta chains as cytomegalovirus-associated. TRBV6-2, TRBV6-3 and other indistinguishable V segments were excluded.

13 Jbeta primers and 60 Vbeta primers were used for the PCR. Profiled with immunoSEQ multiplex PCR; TCRdb holds only in-frame clones, not every one. The sample has roughly 150,000 clones, approximately 78% seen once. V lost 8 bases to trimming and J lost 0 bases, with 8 bases between them. The CDR3 has 13 residues. Material for sequencing was PBMCs. The J gene is TRBJ2-4, the V gene TRBV23-1; D is uncertain. TRBV23-1 counts as an open reading frame of uncertain function. This sequence was found in a woman aged 40-49 years in good health and CMV-seropositive. The CDR3 DNA reads TGCGCCAGCTCCAGAAAAGCCAAAAACATTCAGTACTTC. Translating gives CASSRKAKNIQYF.